The present T cell receptor beta chain was sequenced within a study of T cell repertoires in cytomegalovirus infection. Study-level background: Recently described HLA-C-restricted plus well-studied HLA-B-restricted CMV epitopes were used. Through public TCR beta signatures, both CMV infection and matching HLA type were indicated. General study findings and limits: Summed frequency of shared TCR beta families picked out CMV carriers who also had the relevant HLA. HLA-C-restricted, CMV-specific TCR beta clonotypes were dominant ex vivo.

The CDR3 covers 15 residues. V gave up 5 bases and J gave up 3 bases, with 17 bases separating them. Germline V lookup: CDR1 LGHNT, CDR2 FRNRAP. In the case of this clonotype: What it binds is not known.

Each CDR3 protein is one row after TCRdb ran MiXCR on the reads. This sample carries approximately 600,000 distinct CDR3 sequences, just under 40% of them seen once, and the ten largest clones take about 48%. The clonotype originates from a human donor in good health (CMV status not recorded). Some clones in this sample may be carry-over from other donors' samples. The sample in question was cultured PBMCs, obtained from culture after CMV antigen stimulation. The chain uses TRBV12-5 and TRBJ2-7; D unclear. The CDR3, as DNA: TGTGCTAGTGGTCTCCGGCGGACCCATGACTACGAGCAGTACTTC. Its protein product is CASGLRRTHDYEQYF.